This paragraph reports one T cell receptor beta chain. Its antigen is currently unknown. This entry is derived from a study of T-cell reconstitution after alpha-beta-depleted transplantation in children. General study results and limits: Newly made T cells mostly supplied T-cell counts and diversity one year after transplant. Expanded graft clones numbering several hundred reportedly gave rise to alpha-beta T cells about two months after transplant. Surviving recipient T cells and thymic progenitors produced the high day-60 TCRbeta diversity seen in some patients.

TCRbeta library construction was performed incorporating unique molecular identifiers. TCRdb re-derived calls from the PCR reads in MiXCR, one entry per CDR3 protein. Among about 58,000 distinct CDR3 sequences listed, 40% to 55% were seen once. This material consisted of PBMCs, mostly from graft donor cells, taken 360 days after TCRalphabeta/CD19-depleted stem cell transplant. The TCR sequence derives from a male patient between 5 and 17 years old who had a stem cell transplant for acute lymphoblastic leukemia, so the T cells may come from the graft donor.

The CDR3 sequence: CASSPNRILVGEQYF. The CDR3 coding sequence is TGTGCCAGCAGTCCGAACAGGATCCTGGTGGGCGAGCAGTACTTC. J is TRBJ2-7 and V is TRBV28; D possibly corresponds to TRBD1 (5 bases). V lost 5 bases and J 6 bases, leaving 20 bases between the germline ends. This CDR3 is built from 15 residues. CDR1 is MDHEN and CDR2 is SYDVKM in the germline V gene.